These 30 T cell receptor beta chains share one sample of origin, sequenced in a study of control samples from healthy donors and cancer patients. The method was immunoSEQ multiplex PCR; TCRdb's version includes in-frame clones alone and lacks a portion of them. The sample includes 60,000 or so clones, roughly 95% seen only once; the top ten take roughly 0.99%. The sequencing sample was made of blood. The receptors were sampled from a woman aged 18-29 years in good health.

The chain joins TRBV27 to TRBJ2-7; TRBD1 matches 8 bases. The CDR3 totals 15 residues. V trimming: 7 bases; J trimming: 0 bases; junction bases outside the gene matches: 8. The germline CDR1 and CDR2 sequences are MNHEY and SMNVEV (reference sequence). The CDR3 sequence is CASTPRTGNSYEQYF. The CDR3 bases are TGTGCCAGCACCCCTCGGACAGGGAACTCCTACGAGCAGTACTTC.

The gene calls are TRBV6-8 and TRBJ1-4, with D maybe TRBD1 (6 bases). In germline, CDR1 is MNHGY, CDR2 SAAAGT. The CDR3 has 16 residues. V lost 8 bases and J 0 bases, leaving 16 bases between the germline ends. The CDR3 coding sequence is TGTGCCAGCCGATTCAGACAGGCTGCAACTAATGAAAAACTGTTTTTT. This encodes CASRFRQAATNEKLFF.

The chain joins TRBV6-1 to TRBJ1-2; 11 bases agree with TRBD1. J was trimmed by 7 bases and V by 3 bases; bases with no gene match: 7. This CDR3 is built from 15 residues. The germline V gene encodes CDR1 MNHNS and CDR2 SASEGT. Here the CDR3 DNA reads TGTGCCAGCAGTGACCAGGGACAGGGGGTTTTTGGCTACACCTTC. Its translation is CASSDQGQGVFGYTF.

The CDR3 loop is CASTYQPNTEAFF. CDR3 sequence (DNA): TGTGCCAGCACCTACCAGCCGAACACTGAAGCTTTCTTT. The rearrangement uses TRBV6-6 and TRBJ1-1; D remains unclear. V lost 7 bases and J 1 base, leaving 10 bases between the germline ends. Germline CDR1 and CDR2: MNHNY and SVGAGI (reference sequence). The CDR3 length is 13 residues.

This chain uses TRBV7-3 with TRBJ2-3, with 8 nucleotides matching TRBD2. V lost 4 bases to trimming and J lost 2 bases; unmatched junction nucleotides: 5. The CDR3 runs 15 residues. Looked up from germline, CDR1 is SGHTA and CDR2 is FQGTGA. CDR3 in DNA: TGTGCCAGCAGCTCCGCGGGGGGTACCACAGATACGCAGTATTTT. It specifies CASSSAGGTTDTQYF.

This clone has only one observation. V and J are TRBV5-6 and TRBJ1-3, with D possibly being TRBD1 (6 bases). The CDR3 contains 14 residues. CDR1 is SGHDT, CDR2 YYEEEE, per germline. V was cut by 2 bases and J by 2 bases, with 8 bases left in between. CDR3 sequence: CASSFTGPGNTIYF. The CDR3 DNA reads TGTGCCAGCAGCTTCACAGGGCCTGGAAACACCATATATTTT.

The V gene is TRBV10-2, the J gene TRBJ1-1; D perhaps matches TRBD1 (5 bases). Deletions cut 8 bases from V and 5 bases from J, with 9 bases between. The CDR3 consists of 11 residues. Germline V gene sequence: CDR1 WSHSY, CDR2 SAAADI. The CDR3 is CASGGGTEAFF. Written as DNA, the CDR3 is TGCGCCAGCGGGGGAGGGACTGAAGCTTTCTTT.

The chain has TRBV12-3 or TRBV12-4 and TRBJ2-1; no reliable D call. V dropped 5 bases and J dropped 3 bases, with 8 bases sitting between them. This CDR3 is built from 13 residues. Here the CDR3 DNA reads TGTGCCAGCAGTCCTCGTAGCTACAATGAGCAGTTCTTC. This codes for CASSPRSYNEQFF.

The chain couples TRBV7-9 to TRBJ2-3, with D maybe TRBD2 (6 bases). Germline V lookup: CDR1 SEHNR, CDR2 FQNEAQ (reference sequence). This CDR3 spans 15 amino acids. V was trimmed by 5 bases and J by 2 bases, leaving 14 bases between them. The CDR3 DNA reads as TGTGCCAGCAGCCTGGGACTTGCAACCACAGATACGCAGTATTTT. Its translation: CASSLGLATTDTQYF. The complete variable domain, with remaining parts taken from reference TRBV7-9 and TRBJ2-3, reads DTGVSQNPRHKITKRGQNVTFRCDPISEHNRLYWYRQTLGQGPEFLTYFQNEAQLEKSRLLSDRFSAERPKGSFSTLEIQRTEQGDSAMYLCASSLGLATTDTQYFGPGTRLTVL.

The chain carries TRBV25-1 and TRBJ1-4, with D uncertain. The CDR3 is 15 residues long. Germline V CDR1 and CDR2: MGHDK, SYGVNS. Trimming took off 3 bases at V and 4 bases at J, with 12 bases between the two ends. This CDR3 reads CASSEYEARNEKLFF. CDR3 DNA: TGTGCCAGCAGTGAGTATGAAGCCCGTAATGAAAAACTGTTTTTT.

The chain joins TRBV24-1 to TRBJ2-1, with 9 bases fitting TRBD1. Germline loops: CDR1 KGHDR, CDR2 SFDVKD. Trimming cost V 5 bases and J 1 base; bases outside gene matches: 5. This CDR3 comprises 16 residues. The CDR3 sequence is CATSGTGDGSYNEQFF. The CDR3 nucleotides read TGTGCCACCAGTGGGACAGGGGATGGGTCCTACAATGAGCAGTTCTTC.

This chain connects TRBV10-3 to TRBJ1-1; 7 positions agree with TRBD1. V lost 6 bases and J lost 3; bases outside the gene matches: 4. The CDR3 is 13 amino acids. Germline V gene data show CDR1 as ENHRY and CDR2 as SYGVKD. The DNA for the CDR3 is TGTGCCATCAGCAGGGGGGGGGACACTGAAGCTTTCTTT. It yields the protein CAISRGGDTEAFF.

The J gene is TRBJ2-7, the V gene TRBV30; possibly TRBD1 for D (5 bases). The CDR3 runs 13 residues. CDR1 is GTSNPN, CDR2 SVGIG, per germline (reference sequence). The germline V and J ends were trimmed by 4 bases and 0 bases, with 10 bases remaining between them. This CDR3 is CAWMTVGSYEQYF. CDR3 DNA: TGTGCCTGGATGACAGTGGGCTCCTACGAGCAGTACTTC.

This clone has a single count. This sequence joins TRBV30 and TRBJ1-2; D remains ambiguous. In germline, CDR1 is GTSNPN, CDR2 SVGIG (reference sequence). The V and J ends lost 0 bases and 0 bases respectively, with 14 bases between them. This CDR3 region has 16 residues. For the CDR3, the DNA is TGTGCCTGGAGTGTTAATTTCAGGACCTCTAACTATGGCTACACCTTC. Encoded protein: CAWSVNFRTSNYGYTF.

The chain carries TRBV27 and TRBJ1-2; 7 positions agree with TRBD1. Germline assignment: CDR1 MNHEY and CDR2 SMNVEV (reference sequence). V dropped 8 bases and J dropped 5; count of bases not matched to a gene: 35. This CDR3 has 22 amino acids. CDR3 amino acids: CASGPPPGIEARQQGIWYGYTF. CDR3 in DNA: TGTGCCAGCGGTCCGCCCCCGGGAATCGAAGCACGACAACAGGGGATTTGGTATGGCTACACCTTC.

The chain couples TRBV2 to TRBJ2-7; D is tentatively TRBD1 or TRBD2 (5 bases each). Looked up from germline, CDR1 is SNHLY and CDR2 is FYNNEI. V lost 3 bases and J lost 4, with 19 bases in between. This CDR3 contains 16 residues. The CDR3 loop reads CASSDPPGWAGYEQYF. The CDR3 DNA is TGTGCCAGCAGTGACCCCCCAGGGTGGGCGGGTTACGAGCAGTACTTC.

CDR3 coding DNA: TGTGCCAGCAGTTTAACAGGAGCAGCCTACGAGCAGTACTTC. Protein: CASSLTGAAYEQYF. This chain uses TRBV27 with TRBJ2-7; D perhaps matches TRBD1 (5 bases). The CDR3 runs to 14 residues. CDR1 and CDR2 from the germline V gene are MNHEY and SMNVEV (reference sequence). The ends were cut back, 2 bases at V and 2 bases at J, with 10 bases in the middle.

The CDR3 DNA reads TGTGCCAGTAGTACCCCTGGGGACAGAGTGAACACTGAAGCTTTCTTT. This sequence encodes CASSTPGDRVNTEAFF. The rearrangement uses TRBV19 and TRBJ1-1, with 7 bases identical to TRBD1. V was clipped by 4 bases and J by 0 bases; unmatched bases: 8. The CDR3 runs 16 residues. From germline, CDR1 is LNHDA and CDR2 SQIVND (reference sequence).

The rearrangement joins TRBV18 to TRBJ1-5, with D unresolved. Trimming shortened V by 3 bases and J by 2 bases, and 2 bases separated the two germline ends. The germline V gene encodes CDR1 KGHSH and CDR2 LQKENI. CDR3 length equals 12 residues. The CDR3 nucleotides are TGTGCCAGCTCACCGGGCAATCAGCCCCAGCATTTT. Protein: CASSPGNQPQHF.

The chain couples TRBV5-1 to TRBJ1-3, with D tentatively TRBD1 (5 bases). Trimming removed 0 bases from V and 1 base from J, with 5 bases in between. Per the germline V gene, CDR1 is SGHRS and CDR2 is YFSETQ. CDR3 length: 14 residues. The CDR3 spells CASSLEGSGNTIYF. The DNA for the CDR3 is TGCGCCAGCAGCTTGGAGGGGTCTGGAAACACCATATATTTT.

The J gene is TRBJ1-1, the V gene TRBV7-8; 9 nucleotides line up with TRBD1. Per germline, CDR1 SGHVS and CDR2 FQNEAQ. This CDR3 has 14 residues. V was pared by 5 bases and J by 5 bases, with 6 bases of the junction left unmatched. CDR3 nucleotide sequence: TGTGCCAGCAGCCGTCGGGACAGGGAGACTGAAGCTTTCTTT. Its translation is CASSRRDRETEAFF. Using reference TRBV7-8 and TRBJ1-1 for the parts outside the CDR3, the full variable domain is GAGVSQSPRYKVAKRGQDVALRCDPISGHVSLFWYQQALGQGPEFLTYFQNEAQLDKSGLPSDRFFAERPEGSVSTLKIQRTQQEDSAVYLCASSRRDRETEAFFGQGTRLTVV.

The chain uses TRBV19 and TRBJ1-2, with D possibly matching TRBD1 (6 bases). V lost 5 bases and J lost 4, with 23 bases in between. The germline gives CDR1 LNHDA, CDR2 SQIVND (reference sequence). This CDR3 region has 17 residues. This chain's CDR3 is CASSPRQVFLTLYGYTF. CDR3 DNA sequence: TGTGCCAGTAGTCCCAGACAGGTTTTCTTGACCCTCTATGGCTACACCTTC.

The J gene is TRBJ2-2, the V gene TRBV23-1, with D possibly being TRBD1 (5 bases). TRBV23-1 is flagged as an ORF with uncertain function. CDR3 length equals 16 residues. V shed 2 bases and J shed 5 bases, with 15 bases lying between them. As DNA, the CDR3 is TGCGCCAGCAGTCAAAAGGCCAGGGAAAGGACCGGGGAGCTGTTTTTT. The encoded protein is CASSQKARERTGELFF.

This chain connects TRBV4-3 to TRBJ1-2; tentatively, D is TRBD1 (6 bases). Trimming removed 0 bases at V and 1 base at J, with 18 bases between. The CDR3 contains 18 residues. Germline V gene lookup returns CDR1 LGHNA and CDR2 YSLEER. The CDR3 sequence is CASSQDISGQDINYGYTF. For the CDR3, the DNA is TGCGCCAGCAGCCAAGATATTTCGGGACAAGACATTAACTATGGCTACACCTTC.

The chain uses TRBV19 and TRBJ1-2; D ambiguous. The V and J ends lost 4 bases and 1 base respectively, with 7 bases between them. Germline CDR1 and CDR2: LNHDA and SQIVND (reference sequence). The CDR3 sequence is 13 residues long. The CDR3 DNA reads as TGTGCCAGTAGTACCAGTGGTAACTATGGCTACACCTTC. Protein product: CASSTSGNYGYTF.

This chain connects TRBV7-2 to TRBJ1-5; maybe TRBD1 (5 bases). Germline V gives CDR1 SGHTA, CDR2 FQGNSA. The CDR3 contains 17 residues. Between the trimmed V and J ends, which lost 3 bases and 0 bases, there was a span of 15 bases. In nucleotides, the CDR3 is TGTGCCAGCAGCTTTTGGGGAGGGGCGTCTAGCAATCAGCCCCAGCATTTT. Protein sequence: CASSFWGGASSNQPQHF.

V gene TRBV6-5 combines with J gene TRBJ2-6, with TRBD1 as a possible D gene (6 bases). The CDR3 extends over 15 amino acids. CDR1 is MNHEY, CDR2 SVGAGI, per germline. Between the trimmed V and J ends, which lost 9 bases and 0 bases, there was a span of 12 bases. The CDR3 sequence: CASGIGGSGANVLTF. The CDR3 DNA is TGTGCCAGTGGGATAGGGGGCTCTGGGGCCAACGTCCTGACTTTC.

The table lists this clone with a count of one. The chain is built from TRBV20-1 and TRBJ2-3; D is ambiguous. V was clipped by 3 bases and J by 2 bases, with 12 bases between them. The CDR3 length is 14 residues. The germline CDR1 and CDR2 sequences are DFQATT and SNEGSKA (reference sequence). The CDR3 sequence: CSASQRPYTDTQYF. CDR3 sequence (DNA): TGCAGTGCTAGTCAGCGCCCCTACACAGATACGCAGTATTTT.

This rearrangement joins TRBV5-8 to TRBJ1-5; D gene ambiguous. The CDR3 runs to 15 residues. In germline, CDR1 is SGHTS, CDR2 YDEGEE. Trimming cost V 4 bases and J 0 bases, with 11 bases left between them. CDR3 coding DNA: TGTGCCAGCAGCCTGGGTTATCGTAGCAATCAGCCCCAGCATTTT. Its translation is CASSLGYRSNQPQHF.

This clone was seen only once. This chain uses TRBV6-4 with TRBJ2-1; 9 positions match TRBD1. This CDR3 has 16 residues. V shed 5 bases, J shed 6 bases, and the junction held 11 bases outside the gene matches. Germline CDR1 and CDR2: MRHNA and SNTAGT. CDR3 nucleotides: TGTGCCAGCAGTCGTTCCACAGGGGGCGCCCCCAATGAGCAGTTCTTC. Its protein product is CASSRSTGGAPNEQFF.